These 27 T cell receptor beta chains were sequenced from one sample in a study of cytomegalovirus exposure and HLA in healthy donors. It was with 60 Vbeta and 13 Jbeta primers that the PCR ran. The method was immunoSEQ multiplex PCR; TCRdb's version includes in-frame clones alone and lacks a portion of them. The data contain around 220,000 clones, approximately 80% of them singletons. The material sequenced was PBMCs. Receptor source: a girl aged 5 to 17 in good health and CMV-seronegative.

This clone was seen many times. The CDR3 sequence is CASSSPLTGFGEKLFF. CDR3 DNA sequence: TGTGCCAGCAGCTCGCCCTTGACAGGGTTTGGTGAAAAACTGTTTTTT. This sequence joins TRBV7-6 and TRBJ1-4; 7 bases agree with TRBD1. The V gene end was trimmed by 4 bases and the J gene end by 7 bases; junction bases not matched to a gene: 12. Germline CDR1 is SGHVS and CDR2 is FNYEAQ. This CDR3 comprises 16 residues. Combining the CDR3 with reference TRBV7-6 and TRBJ1-4 gives the whole variable domain GAGVSQSPRYKVTKRGQDVALRCDPISGHVSLYWYRQALGQGPEFLTYFNYEAQQDKSGLPNDRFSAERPEGSISTLTIQRTEQRDSAMYRCASSSPLTGFGEKLFFGSGTQLSVL.

The chain links TRBV4-2 to TRBJ2-1; 14 positions agree with TRBD2. The germline gives CDR1 LGHNA, CDR2 YNFKEQ. Unmatched junction bases numbered 15, after V lost 6 bases and J lost 5 bases. This CDR3 is 19 amino acids long. For the CDR3, the DNA is TGTGCCAGCAGTGGGGAGACTAGCGGGAGGGCCCCAAATAACAATGAGCAGTTCTTC. This sequence encodes CASSGETSGRAPNNNEQFF.

The chain recombines TRBV5-6 with TRBJ2-5, with 7 bases matching TRBD1. The CDR3 totals 14 residues. Losses at the gene ends were 4 bases for V and 2 bases for J; bases not matched to a gene: 5. Germline V gene lookup returns CDR1 SGHDT and CDR2 YYEEEE. In DNA form, the CDR3 reads TGTGCCAGCAGCCCGGGGACAGCTCAAGAGACCCAGTACTTC. Protein sequence: CASSPGTAQETQYF.

The genes are TRBV7-8 and TRBJ1-1; the match to TRBD1 covers 8 bases. CDR3 length: 15 amino acids. With V trimmed by 5 bases and J by 3 bases, 8 bases remained unmatched. Looked up from germline, CDR1 is SGHVS and CDR2 is FQNEAQ. The CDR3 loop is CASSRLGQGYTEAFF. The CDR3 bases are TGTGCCAGCAGCCGTCTCGGACAGGGATACACTGAAGCTTTCTTT. Combining the CDR3 with reference TRBV7-8 and TRBJ1-1 gives the whole variable domain GAGVSQSPRYKVAKRGQDVALRCDPISGHVSLFWYQQALGQGPEFLTYFQNEAQLDKSGLPSDRFFAERPEGSVSTLKIQRTQQEDSAVYLCASSRLGQGYTEAFFGQGTRLTVV.

The rearrangement links TRBV5-8 to TRBJ1-2; TRBD1 matches 8 bases. V shed 5 bases, J shed 5 bases, and the junction held 20 bases outside the gene matches. The CDR3 consists of 18 residues. Germline V gene sequence: CDR1 SGHTS, CDR2 YDEGEE. The CDR3 region is CASSPRTGLMKIRYGYTF. CDR3 bases: TGTGCCAGCAGTCCAAGGACAGGGCTAATGAAAATAAGGTATGGCTACACCTTC.

The CDR3 DNA sequence: TGTGCCAGCAGTGAAAACCCCGGGACTAGTTACGAGCAGTACTTC. It is translated as CASSENPGTSYEQYF. The chain is built from TRBV6-1 and TRBJ2-7; 8 bases line up with TRBD2. J lost 4 bases, V lost 2 bases, and 7 bases had no gene match. Per the germline V gene, CDR1 is MNHNS and CDR2 is SASEGT. The CDR3 contains 15 residues.

This chain joins TRBV15 and TRBJ2-2; D possibly corresponds to TRBD1 (7 bases). The CDR3 has 14 residues. The V gene lost 5 bases and the J gene lost 4 bases, with 11 bases spanning the gap. Per the germline V gene, CDR1 is LNHNV and CDR2 is YYDKDF (reference sequence). The CDR3 nucleotides read TGTGCCACCAGCGCGGGACAGATCACCGGGGAGCTGTTTTTT. Amino acids: CATSAGQITGELFF. Together with reference TRBV15 and TRBJ2-2, the CDR3 gives the full variable domain: DAMVIQNPRYQVTQFGKPVTLSCSQTLNHNVMYWYQQKSSQAPKLLFHYYDKDFNNEADTPDNFQSRRPNTSFCFLDIRSPGLGDTAMYLCATSAGQITGELFFGEGSRLTVL.

This chain connects TRBV5-1 to TRBJ1-2; no firm D call. The CDR3 has 13 residues. V lost 4 bases to trimming and J lost 3 bases, with 10 bases between them. From germline, CDR1 is SGHRS and CDR2 YFSETQ. CDR3 sequence: CASSVAADYGYTF. The CDR3 nucleotides are TGCGCCAGCAGCGTAGCGGCAGACTATGGCTACACCTTC.

This chain joins TRBV7-9 and TRBJ2-7; perhaps TRBD2 as D (5 bases). The CDR3 length is 15 residues. The germline V and J ends were trimmed by 7 bases and 5 bases, with 21 bases remaining between them. CDR1 is SEHNR, CDR2 FQNEAQ, per germline (reference sequence). CDR3 region: CASMSRGPFGDEQYF. As DNA, the CDR3 is TGTGCCAGCATGTCTCGGGGTCCATTCGGCGACGAGCAGTACTTC.

CDR3: CASSLGLAGEQYF. The CDR3 nucleotides are TGTGCCAGCAGCTTAGGGCTAGCCGGCGAGCAGTACTTC. The chain is built from TRBV7-6 and TRBJ2-7, with TRBD2 as a possible D gene (5 bases). Looked up from germline, CDR1 is SGHVS and CDR2 is FNYEAQ. V was clipped by 1 base and J by 6 bases, with 10 bases between them. The CDR3 has 13 amino acids.

The rearrangement joins TRBV27 to TRBJ1-2, with TRBD1 as a possible D gene (6 bases). The CDR3 totals 14 residues. With 5 bases removed from V and 3 bases from J, the gap between germline ends came to 13 bases. Germline CDR1 MNHEY, CDR2 SMNVEV (reference sequence). The CDR3: CASSQHTGYYGYTF. For the CDR3, the DNA is TGTGCCAGCAGTCAGCATACAGGGTACTATGGCTACACCTTC.

This chain uses TRBV7-8 with TRBJ2-5; D unclear. Between the trimmed V and J ends, which lost 6 bases and 4 bases, there was a span of 12 bases. The germline CDR1 and CDR2 sequences are SGHVS and FQNEAQ. The CDR3 runs 13 residues. In DNA form, the CDR3 reads TGTGCCAGCAGACCCAGGTTCGGAGAGACCCAGTACTTC. This codes for CASRPRFGETQYF.

The chain uses TRBV27 and TRBJ1-1; D is perhaps TRBD1 (6 bases). V dropped 4 bases and J dropped 6 bases, with 12 bases sitting between them. Germline values: CDR1 MNHEY, CDR2 SMNVEV (reference sequence). The CDR3 runs to 13 residues. As DNA, the CDR3 is TGTGCCAGCAGTTCCCGGGACAACCCTGAAGCTTTCTTT. Protein sequence: CASSSRDNPEAFF.

This clone has just a few counts. The chain combines TRBV7-2 with TRBJ2-1, with D tentatively TRBD2 (6 bases). Germline-derived CDR1 and CDR2 are SGHTA and FQGNSA. CDR3 length: 12 amino acids. V was shortened by 5 bases and J by 14 bases, with 16 bases between the two germline ends. The CDR3 DNA is TGTGCCAGCAGCATAATAGGGTGGGGGGAGTTCTTC. Its translation: CASSIIGWGEFF.

For the CDR3, the DNA is TGTGCCAGCAGTTACTCGGCACGGGATGAAAAACTGTTTTTT. It codes for CASSYSARDEKLFF. The chain couples TRBV6-5 to TRBJ1-4; D not resolved. Trimming took 0 bases from V and 6 from J, leaving 8 bases between them. Per germline, CDR1 MNHEY and CDR2 SVGAGI. The CDR3 covers 14 residues.

This sequence joins TRBV28 and TRBJ2-7; D ambiguous. Per germline, CDR1 MDHEN and CDR2 SYDVKM. The CDR3 runs 15 residues. Trimming stripped 6 bases from V and 6 bases from J, with 21 bases between. The CDR3 is CASRNGDSPSREQYF. CDR3 bases: TGTGCCAGCAGAAACGGCGATAGCCCTTCCCGCGAGCAGTACTTC.

The chain employs TRBV27 and TRBJ1-6; weak D call: TRBD1 (6 bases). The germline gives CDR1 MNHEY, CDR2 SMNVEV (reference sequence). This CDR3 region has 14 residues. The V end was cut by 7 bases, the J end by 7 bases, with 14 bases between. CDR3 loop: CASMDDRKNSPLHF. CDR3 nucleotide sequence: TGTGCCAGCATGGATGACAGGAAGAATTCACCCCTCCACTTT.

J is TRBJ1-2 and V is TRBV7-9; perhaps TRBD1 as D (6 bases). V was pared by 0 bases and J by 6 bases, with 11 bases between. Germline CDR1 SEHNR, CDR2 FQNEAQ (reference sequence). The CDR3 extends over 14 amino acids. The CDR3 region is CASSLADRLDGYTF. The CDR3 nucleotides read TGTGCCAGCAGCTTAGCCGACAGGCTTGATGGCTACACCTTC.

This clone was found once. CDR3 sequence (DNA): TGCGCCAGCAGTACTAGCGGAAAAGTGACCCAGTACTTC. Translated: CASSTSGKVTQYF. The V and J genes are TRBV10-2 and TRBJ2-5; 8 nucleotides align to TRBD2. Unmatched junction bases numbered 6, after V lost 5 bases and J lost 7 bases. Germline-derived CDR1 and CDR2 are WSHSY and SAAADI. The CDR3 runs to 13 residues.

The chain carries TRBV5-4 and TRBJ1-3, with D possibly TRBD1 on 6 matching bases. Looked up from germline, CDR1 is SGHNT and CDR2 is YYREEE (reference sequence). Trimming left V 4 bases short and J 2 bases short, with 13 bases between. This CDR3 has 15 amino acids. The CDR3 region is CASSQDRIPGNTIYF. The CDR3 DNA reads as TGTGCCAGCAGCCAAGACAGGATCCCTGGAAACACCATATATTTT.

This sequence joins TRBV10-2 and TRBJ2-1; D unresolved. CDR3 length: 9 amino acids. Germline V CDR1 and CDR2: WSHSY, SAAADI. V shed 8 bases and J shed 8 bases, with 4 bases lying between them. CDR3 bases: TGCGCCAGCGGAGATGAGCAGTTCTTC. It translates to CASGDEQFF.

This clone was counted once. This chain uses TRBV2 with TRBJ1-2; TRBD1 might be the D (5 bases). Trimming cost V 4 bases and J 3 bases, with 6 bases left between them. The CDR3 consists of 12 residues. CDR1 is SNHLY, CDR2 FYNNEI, per germline. Here the CDR3 DNA reads TGTGCCAGCAGTGGGGGCGACTATGGCTACACCTTC. Protein sequence: CASSGGDYGYTF.

V usage is TRBV7-2 and J usage is TRBJ1-2, with D tentatively TRBD1 (5 bases). V dropped 4 bases and J dropped 8 bases, with 17 bases sitting between them. The CDR3 runs to 14 residues. From germline, CDR1 is SGHTA and CDR2 FQGNSA. Here the CDR3 reads CASSSILEQAGYTF. CDR3 in DNA: TGTGCCAGCAGCTCAATCCTGGAACAGGCGGGCTACACCTTC.

This clone was counted only a few times. The chain combines TRBV27 with TRBJ1-2, with D perhaps TRBD1 (5 bases). This CDR3 has 15 amino acids. V gave up 5 bases and J gave up 2 bases, with 15 bases separating them. Per germline, CDR1 MNHEY and CDR2 SMNVEV (reference sequence). The CDR3 sequence is CASSPSGGKNYGYTF. DNA for the CDR3: TGTGCCAGCAGTCCTTCGGGGGGAAAAAACTATGGCTACACCTTC.

The V and J genes are TRBV27 and TRBJ2-1; possible D gene TRBD1, 7 bases. The germline V gene has CDR1 MNHEY and CDR2 SMNVEV (reference sequence). CDR3 size: 16 residues. Trimming stripped 5 bases from V and 2 bases from J, with 16 bases between. The CDR3 bases are TGTGCCAGCAGTGCGCAGGGGGGCACGGCCTACAATGAGCAGTTCTTC. This codes for CASSAQGGTAYNEQFF.

This clone has just one count. The chain uses TRBV19 and TRBJ1-2; D is ambiguous. Looked up from germline, CDR1 is LNHDA and CDR2 is SQIVND (reference sequence). Trimming cost V 10 bases and J 5 bases, with 17 bases left between them. CDR3 length: 13 residues. The CDR3 loop reads CATSEAVAYGYTF. Written as DNA, the CDR3 is TGTGCCACGTCTGAGGCAGTAGCTTATGGCTACACCTTC.

The CDR3 bases are TGCGCCAGCAGCCAATGGGACAGGGGCTCAATCGAGCAGTACTTC. Amino acids: CASSQWDRGSIEQYF. The chain joins TRBV4-1 to TRBJ2-7; 10 nucleotides match TRBD1. The V gene end was trimmed by 2 bases and the J gene end by 6 bases; junction bases not matched to a gene: 7. The CDR3 spans 15 residues. The germline V gene encodes CDR1 MGHRA and CDR2 YSYEKL.